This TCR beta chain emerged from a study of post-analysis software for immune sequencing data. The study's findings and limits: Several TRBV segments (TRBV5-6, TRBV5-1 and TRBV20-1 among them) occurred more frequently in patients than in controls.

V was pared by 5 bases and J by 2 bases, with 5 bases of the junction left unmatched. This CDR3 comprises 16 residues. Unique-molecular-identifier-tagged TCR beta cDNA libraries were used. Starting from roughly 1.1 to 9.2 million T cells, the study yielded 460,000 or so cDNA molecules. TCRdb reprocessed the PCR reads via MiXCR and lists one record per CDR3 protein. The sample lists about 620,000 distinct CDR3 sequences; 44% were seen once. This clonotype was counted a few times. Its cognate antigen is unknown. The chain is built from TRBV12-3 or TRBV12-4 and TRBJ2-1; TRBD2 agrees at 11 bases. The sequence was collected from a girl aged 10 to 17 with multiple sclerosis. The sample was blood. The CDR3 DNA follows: TGTGCCAGCAGTGCCACTAGCGGGAGAACCTACAATGAGCAGTTCTTC. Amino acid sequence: CASSATSGRTYNEQFF.